The following is a T cell receptor (beta chain) sequence with its context. Antigen unknown. No ophthalmopathy progression within 18 months constituted stable Graves' hyperthyroidism. The hyperthyroidism patients had all been newly diagnosed, and their disease duration was under 2 months. Their ages ranged from 18 to 65 years. Fresh peripheral blood, under 13 ml, yielded the PBMCs. The CDR3 has 16 residues. The V end lost 4 bases, the J end lost 3 bases, and 19 bases lay between the germline ends. CDR1 and CDR2 (germline): SGHKS, YYEKEE (reference sequence). This sample was taken from a study of T cells in Graves' hyperthyroidism and ophthalmopathy. Study observations and caveats: The model anticipated ophthalmopathy a median about 7 months pre-onset.

RNA transcripts yielded amplified TCR beta CDR3 regions. The study used the HTBI primer set for a first-round RT-PCR of the TCR CDR3. From the multiplex PCR reads, TCRdb called clonotypes with MiXCR, one entry per CDR3 protein. The sample comprises around 690,000 distinct CDR3 sequences, approximately 15% of which are singletons, and around 15% rests with the top ten. The chain has TRBV5-5 and TRBJ1-2; D possibly corresponds to TRBD1 (6 bases). Sequenced material: blood. This TCR was sampled from a man in his forties or fifties with Graves' hyperthyroidism. CDR3 residues: CASSLDFRGRDYGYTF. For the CDR3, the DNA is TGTGCCAGCAGCCTGGACTTCCGGGGGCGCGACTATGGCTACACCTTC.